A selection of T cell receptor beta chains follows, all from one sample in a study of OX40 agonist ivuxolimab in advanced cancers. The assay was immunoSEQ multiplex PCR, and TCRdb's table has in-frame clones only and misses some. The sample carries about 27,000 clones, more than 70% recorded once. The source material was CD4+ or CD8+ T cells sorted from blood, sampled in a trial of the OX40 agonist ivuxolimab. These receptors were collected from an adult with an advanced solid tumor such as melanoma, head and neck, liver or kidney cancer. CDR3s include the opening cysteine and the closing phenylalanine or tryptophan. A D gene is named only where the DNA matches it firmly. Some rows have no size entry. The others give once, few or many, or a class for an expanded clone.

size,D,J,V,CDR3,DNA
NA,TRBD1,TRBJ1-2,TRBV28,CASSSVWTGEGYTF,TGTGCCAGCAGTTCCGTCTGGACAGGAGAAGGCTACACCTTC
NA,TRBD2,TRBJ2-3,TRBV9,CASSVDMWGRTSGSTDTQYF,TGTGCCAGCAGCGTAGATATGTGGGGGAGGACTAGCGGTAGCACAGATACGCAGTATTTT
few,TRBD1,TRBJ1-1,TRBV5-4,CASSPAGTVNTEAFF,TGTGCCAGCAGCCCAGCCGGGACAGTGAACACTGAAGCTTTCTTT
NA,NA,TRBJ2-5,TRBV6-6,CASSDPGTTETQYF,TGTGCCAGCAGTGACCCGGGGACAACCGAGACCCAGTACTTC
NA,NA,TRBJ1-2,TRBV27,CASSAGGNYGYTF,TGTGCCAGCAGTGCCGGGGGGAACTATGGCTACACCTTC
NA,NA,TRBJ2-3,TRBV5-6,CASSLASYDTSTDTQYF,TGTGCCAGCAGCCTAGCTTCGTATGATACTAGCACAGATACGCAGTATTTT
NA,TRBD2,TRBJ2-7,TRBV5-1,CASSLQLAAGEQYF,TGCGCCAGCAGCTTGCAGCTAGCGGCCGGGGAGCAGTACTTC
NA,TRBD1,TRBJ2-7,TRBV4-1,CASSQGQGGTYEQYF,TGCGCCAGCAGCCAAGGACAGGGGGGAACCTACGAGCAGTACTTC
NA,TRBD2,TRBJ2-5,TRBV9,CASSVAGGTQYF,TGTGCCAGCAGCGTAGCGGGGGGGACCCAGTACTTC
few,NA,TRBJ1-4,TRBV7-8,CASSFARTPNEKLFF,TGTGCCAGCAGCTTTGCCCGAACCCCTAATGAAAAACTGTTTTTT
NA,NA,TRBJ1-4,TRBV28,CASSSPGGTNEKLFF,TGTGCCAGCAGTTCCCCGGGAGGGACTAATGAAAAACTGTTTTTT
NA,TRBD2,TRBJ2-7,TRBV14,CASRGGSSYEQYF,TGTGCCAGCAGGGGAGGGAGCTCCTACGAGCAGTACTTC
NA,TRBD2,TRBJ2-1,TRBV10-1,CASSDWTSAHEQFF,TGCGCCAGCAGTGACTGGACTAGTGCCCATGAGCAGTTCTTC
NA,NA,TRBJ1-5,TRBV15,CATSRDQGGAQPQHF,TGTGCCACCAGCAGAGATCAGGGAGGGGCTCAGCCCCAGCATTTT
NA,TRBD2,TRBJ2-1,TRBV6-4,CASSDSRGGHNEQFF,TGTGCCAGCAGTGACTCGCGGGGGGGCCACAATGAGCAGTTCTTC
NA,NA,TRBJ2-7,TRBV28,CASSFGPSSYEQYF,TGTGCCAGCAGTTTTGGACCCAGCTCCTACGAGCAGTACTTC